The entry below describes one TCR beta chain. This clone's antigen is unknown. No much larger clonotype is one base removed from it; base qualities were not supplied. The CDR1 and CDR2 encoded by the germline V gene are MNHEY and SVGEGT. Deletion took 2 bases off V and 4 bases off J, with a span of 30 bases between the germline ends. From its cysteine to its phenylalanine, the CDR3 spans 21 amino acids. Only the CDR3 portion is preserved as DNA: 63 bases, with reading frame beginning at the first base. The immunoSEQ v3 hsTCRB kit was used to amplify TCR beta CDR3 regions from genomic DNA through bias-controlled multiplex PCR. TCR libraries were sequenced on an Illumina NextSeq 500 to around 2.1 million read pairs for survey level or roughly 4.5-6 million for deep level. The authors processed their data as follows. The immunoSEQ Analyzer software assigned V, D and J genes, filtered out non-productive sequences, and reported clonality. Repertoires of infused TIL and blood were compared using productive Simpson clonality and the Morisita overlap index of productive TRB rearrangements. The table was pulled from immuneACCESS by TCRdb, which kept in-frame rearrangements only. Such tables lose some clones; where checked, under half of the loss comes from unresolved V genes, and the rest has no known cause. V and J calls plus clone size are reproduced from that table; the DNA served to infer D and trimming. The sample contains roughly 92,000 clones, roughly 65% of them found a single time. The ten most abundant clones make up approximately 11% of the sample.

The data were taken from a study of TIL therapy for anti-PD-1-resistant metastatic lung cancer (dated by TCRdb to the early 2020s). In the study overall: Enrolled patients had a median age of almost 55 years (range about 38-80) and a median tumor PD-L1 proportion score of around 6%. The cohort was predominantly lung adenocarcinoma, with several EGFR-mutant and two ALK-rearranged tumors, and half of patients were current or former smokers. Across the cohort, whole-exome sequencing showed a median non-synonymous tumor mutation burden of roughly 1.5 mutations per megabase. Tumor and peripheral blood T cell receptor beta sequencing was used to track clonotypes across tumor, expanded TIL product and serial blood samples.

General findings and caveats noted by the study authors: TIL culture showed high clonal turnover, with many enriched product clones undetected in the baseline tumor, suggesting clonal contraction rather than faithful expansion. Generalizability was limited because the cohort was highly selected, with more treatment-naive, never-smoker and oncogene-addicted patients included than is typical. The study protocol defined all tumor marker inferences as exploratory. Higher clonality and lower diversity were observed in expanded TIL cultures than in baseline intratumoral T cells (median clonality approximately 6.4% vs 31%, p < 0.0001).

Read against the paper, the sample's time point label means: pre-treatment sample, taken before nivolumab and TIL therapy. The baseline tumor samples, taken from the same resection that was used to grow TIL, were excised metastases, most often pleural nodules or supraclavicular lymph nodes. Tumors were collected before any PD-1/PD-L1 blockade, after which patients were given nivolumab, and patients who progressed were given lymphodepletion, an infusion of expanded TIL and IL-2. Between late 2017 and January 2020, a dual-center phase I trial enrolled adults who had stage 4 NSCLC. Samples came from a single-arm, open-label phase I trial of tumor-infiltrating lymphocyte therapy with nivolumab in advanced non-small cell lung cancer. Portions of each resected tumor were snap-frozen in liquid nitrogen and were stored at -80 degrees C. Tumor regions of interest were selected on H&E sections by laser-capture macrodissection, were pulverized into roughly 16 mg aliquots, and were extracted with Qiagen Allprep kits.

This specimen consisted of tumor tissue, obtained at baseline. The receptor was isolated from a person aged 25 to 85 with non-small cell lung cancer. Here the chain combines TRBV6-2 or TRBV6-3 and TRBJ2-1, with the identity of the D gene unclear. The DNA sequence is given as TGTGCCAGCAGTTACGTTATCCGGTTTCCTTCGAATGTGGACCTATACAATGAGCAGTTCTTC. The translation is CASSYVIRFPSNVDLYNEQFF.